These 26 T cell receptor beta chains share one sample of origin, sequenced in a study of T cell responses to AZD1222 COVID-19 vaccine. Here immunoSEQ multiplex PCR was the method, and the copy in TCRdb shows in-frame clones only, minus some. The sample shows some 120,000 clones, roughly 85% of them seen only once. The material sequenced was peripheral blood, taken on day 0 of AZD1222 vaccination. The source of these receptors is an adult in good health.

V usage is TRBV5-1 and J usage is TRBJ1-1; D call uncertain. The V gene's germline CDR1 is SGHRS and CDR2 YFSETQ. This CDR3 is 14 amino acids long. V dropped 0 bases and J dropped 0 bases, with 6 bases sitting between them. CDR3: CASSLDALNTEAFF. The CDR3 nucleotides are TGCGCCAGCAGCTTGGACGCACTGAACACTGAAGCTTTCTTT.

Concerning this clone: The same CDR3 is also encoded by other DNA sequences in this sample. The chain is built from TRBV9 and TRBJ2-7; 9 bases fit TRBD1. The trim removed 2 bases at V and 1 base at J, leaving 4 bases unmatched. Germline values: CDR1 SGDLS, CDR2 YYNGEE. The CDR3 consists of 15 residues. CDR3 residues: CASSVGQGLSYEQYF. The CDR3 DNA sequence: TGTGCCAGCAGCGTGGGACAGGGACTTTCCTACGAGCAGTACTTC. The whole variable domain, filled in from reference TRBV9 and TRBJ2-7, reads DSGVTQTPKHLITATGQRVTLRCSPRSGDLSVYWYQQSLDQGLQFLIQYYNGEERAKGNILERFSAQQFPDLHSELNLSSLELGDSALYFCASSVGQGLSYEQYFGPGTRLTVT.

This chain joins TRBV9 and TRBJ2-2; D not resolved. From germline, CDR1 is SGDLS and CDR2 YYNGEE. The CDR3 loop spans 15 amino acids. V was trimmed by 1 base and J by 5 bases, leaving 12 bases between them. CDR3 residues: CASSVIPLETGELFF. The DNA for the CDR3 is TGTGCCAGCAGCGTAATCCCTTTAGAAACCGGGGAGCTGTTTTTT.

The chain couples TRBV6-5 to TRBJ1-4; no clear D gene. Trimming took off 2 bases at V and 0 bases at J, with 7 bases between the two ends. Germline loops: CDR1 MNHEY, CDR2 SVGAGI. This CDR3 has 15 amino acids. CDR3 sequence: CASSYDTATNEKLFF. The CDR3 DNA is TGTGCCAGCAGTTACGACACCGCAACTAATGAAAAACTGTTTTTT.

The chain joins TRBV7-8 to TRBJ1-5; D unclear. This CDR3 is 14 amino acids long. CDR1 is SGHVS, CDR2 FQNEAQ, per germline. The V gene lost 2 bases and the J gene lost 4 bases, with 9 bases spanning the gap. The CDR3 here is CASSLTELNQPQHF. CDR3 nucleotide sequence: TGTGCCAGCAGCTTAACAGAACTTAATCAGCCCCAGCATTTT.

This chain links TRBV24-1 with TRBJ1-5; D uncertain. Germline values: CDR1 KGHDR, CDR2 SFDVKD. The CDR3 contains 13 residues. V lost 9 bases to trimming and J lost 3 bases, with 11 bases between them. The CDR3 sequence: CATGGRNNQPQHF. The CDR3 nucleotides are TGTGCCACCGGAGGACGGAACAATCAGCCCCAGCATTTT.

This clone has a single count. This rearrangement joins TRBV5-1 to TRBJ1-1; D gene uncertain. CDR3 length equals 15 residues. Germline V gives CDR1 SGHRS, CDR2 YFSETQ. The V end lost 0 bases, the J end lost 4 bases, and 13 bases lay between the germline ends. CDR3 nucleotides: TGCGCCAGCAGCTTGGGTGGAGGCCCCACCACTGAAGCTTTCTTT. This codes for CASSLGGGPTTEAFF.

V usage is TRBV24-1 and J usage is TRBJ2-1, with TRBD1 matching 8 bases. Trimming cost V 10 bases and J 6 bases; bases outside gene matches: 7. The CDR3 covers 13 residues. CDR1 and CDR2 (germline): KGHDR, SFDVKD. CDR3 in DNA: TGTGCCACGTTGGGACAGGAGAGCAATGAGCAGTTCTTC. This gives the protein CATLGQESNEQFF.

The chain couples TRBV2 to TRBJ2-7; weak D call: TRBD1 (6 bases). Trimming removed 4 bases at V and 2 bases at J, with 15 bases between. The CDR3 contains 15 residues. Germline V gene lookup returns CDR1 SNHLY and CDR2 FYNNEI. The CDR3 loop reads CASSVGARRAYEQYF. CDR3 bases: TGTGCCAGCAGTGTGGGGGCTCGGCGGGCCTACGAGCAGTACTTC.

This clone was detected once. Other DNA sequences in this sample translate to the same CDR3. This sequence joins TRBV18 and TRBJ1-1; D uncertain. Trimming removed 3 bases at V and 1 base at J, with 9 bases between. This CDR3 is 14 amino acids long. CDR1 and CDR2 (germline): KGHSH, LQKENI. The CDR3 nucleotides read TGTGCCAGCTCACCCGGGAGAACGAACACTGAAGCTTTCTTT. It is translated as CASSPGRTNTEAFF. Drawing the rest from reference TRBV18 and TRBJ1-1, the complete variable domain is NAGVMQNPRHLVRRRGQEARLRCSPMKGHSHVYWYRQLPEEGLKFMVYLQKENIIDESGMPKERFSAEFPKEGPSILRIQQVVRGDSAAYFCASSPGRTNTEAFFGQGTRLTVV.

The rearrangement uses TRBV3-1 (or the pseudogene TRBV3-2) and TRBJ1-3; D unclear. The V gene lost 1 base and the J gene lost 0 bases, with 13 bases spanning the gap. From germline, CDR1 is LGHDT and CDR2 YNNKEL (reference sequence). The CDR3 spans 17 residues. The CDR3 sequence: CASSQGRKGYSGNTIYF. The DNA for the CDR3 is TGTGCCAGCAGCCAAGGACGTAAGGGCTACTCTGGAAACACCATATATTTT.

V usage is TRBV19 and J usage is TRBJ1-1; D is uncertain. V lost 10 bases to trimming and J lost 0 bases, with 12 bases between them. CDR1 is LNHDA and CDR2 is SQIVND in the germline V gene (reference sequence). This CDR3 region has 13 residues. CDR3 residues: CATRKVVNTEAFF. The CDR3 coding sequence is TGTGCCACCAGGAAAGTAGTGAACACTGAAGCTTTCTTT.

CDR3 DNA: TGTGCCAGCAGCCACTCTAGCGGGAGGGCCCGGGAGCAGTTCTTC. Amino acids: CASSHSSGRAREQFF. This chain uses TRBV9 with TRBJ2-1; 12 nucleotides match TRBD2. This CDR3 region has 15 residues. Germline assignment: CDR1 SGDLS and CDR2 YYNGEE. Losses at the gene ends were 4 bases for V and 10 bases for J; bases not matched to a gene: 9.

The V and J genes are TRBV10-3 and TRBJ2-7; 7 bases line up with TRBD1. J lost 4 bases, V lost 0 bases, and 0 bases had no gene match. The CDR3 runs 13 residues. Germline V gene sequence: CDR1 ENHRY, CDR2 SYGVKD. In nucleotides, the CDR3 is TGTGCCATCAGTGAGTCGGGACAGTACGAGCAGTACTTC. Amino acid sequence: CAISESGQYEQYF.

J is TRBJ1-1 and V is TRBV30; D is ambiguous. Trimming took 4 bases from V and 1 from J, leaving 19 bases between them. The germline CDR1 and CDR2 sequences are GTSNPN and SVGIG (reference sequence). CDR3 length: 16 residues. The CDR3 spells CAWIRRRLIENTEAFF. DNA of the CDR3: TGTGCCTGGATCCGGAGGCGGTTAATAGAGAACACTGAAGCTTTCTTT.

This clone turned up a few times. The chain combines TRBV1 with TRBJ2-7; whether TRBD2, the table's D call, matches the DNA was not checked. TRBV1 is recorded as a pseudogene. This CDR3 comprises 18 residues. The CDR3 is CTSSQEWRLAGASYEQYF. The CDR3 DNA reads as TGCACCAGCAGCCAAGAGTGGCGACTAGCGGGAGCCTCCTACGAGCAGTACTTC.

The chain has TRBV3-1 (or the pseudogene TRBV3-2) and TRBJ1-3; TRBD1 aligns across 9 bases. This CDR3 contains 14 residues. V shed 5 bases, J shed 4 bases, and the junction held 3 bases outside the gene matches. Germline V gene data show CDR1 as LGHDT and CDR2 as YNNKEL (reference sequence). For the CDR3, the DNA is TGTGCCAGCAGCGACAGGGGGTCCGGAAACACCATATATTTT. It is translated as CASSDRGSGNTIYF.

The chain recombines TRBV7-3 with TRBJ2-3, with 9 bases lining up with TRBD2. Germline V lookup: CDR1 SGHTA, CDR2 FQGTGA. There are 17 residues in the CDR3. J lost 5 bases, V lost 1 base, and 10 bases had no gene match. The CDR3 DNA reads TGTGCCAGCAGCTTAATTTCGGCGGGGGGGCCTGGAGATACGCAGTATTTT. Translating it yields CASSLISAGGPGDTQYF. The complete variable domain, with remaining parts taken from reference TRBV7-3 and TRBJ2-3, reads GAGVSQTPSNKVTEKGKYVELRCDPISGHTALYWYRQSLGQGPEFLIYFQGTGAADDSGLPNDRFFAVRPEGSVSTLKIQRTERGDSAVYLCASSLISAGGPGDTQYFGPGTRLTVL.

CDR3 sequence (DNA): TGTGCCAGCAGCTTATGGGTAGGGAGCAATCAGCCCCAGCATTTT. This codes for CASSLWVGSNQPQHF. This chain connects TRBV7-9 to TRBJ1-5; D unresolved. Germline assignment: CDR1 SEHNR and CDR2 FQNEAQ (reference sequence). With 2 bases removed from V and 1 base from J, the gap between germline ends came to 9 bases. This CDR3 is 15 amino acids long.

The chain recombines TRBV7-8 with TRBJ1-6; D unclear. V lost 4 bases and J lost 8, with 6 bases in between. CDR1 and CDR2 from the germline V gene are SGHVS and FQNEAQ. This CDR3 is 12 amino acids long. The CDR3 DNA follows: TGTGCCAGCAGCTACGGGGATTCACCCCTCCACTTT. Residues: CASSYGDSPLHF.

The gene calls are TRBV14 and TRBJ2-5, with D possibly called TRBD1 or TRBD2 (6 bases each). The germline gives CDR1 SGHDN, CDR2 FVKESK. The CDR3 sequence is 15 residues long. Trimming shortened V by 4 bases and J by 2 bases, and 14 bases separated the two germline ends. CDR3 nucleotide sequence: TGTGCCAGCAGCCGGGGGGCGCGTAGACAAGAGACCCAGTACTTC. This sequence encodes CASSRGARRQETQYF.

CDR3 nucleotides: TGTGCCGGTACAGGGGGACAGGGGAGTAACAATGAGCAGTTCTTC. The encoded protein is CAGTGGQGSNNEQFF. The rearrangement links TRBV2 to TRBJ2-1, with 10 nucleotides matching TRBD1. Looked up from germline, CDR1 is SNHLY and CDR2 is FYNNEI. This CDR3 region has 15 residues. With 11 bases clipped from V and 5 bases from J, the junction kept 12 bases outside the gene matches.

V is TRBV11-3 and J is TRBJ2-7; 10 bases map to TRBD2. The CDR3 extends over 15 amino acids. The germline gives CDR1 SGHNT, CDR2 YENEEA. Unmatched junction bases numbered 5, after V lost 3 bases and J lost 3 bases. CDR3 DNA: TGTGCCAGCAGCTTGGCCGGGACTAGCGTCTACGAGCAGTACTTC. It translates to CASSLAGTSVYEQYF.

The rearrangement links TRBV19 to TRBJ2-1; 10 bases agree with TRBD2. The J segment lost 3 bases and the V segment lost 6 bases, leaving 11 bases of the junction unmatched. This CDR3 is built from 17 residues. Looked up from germline, CDR1 is LNHDA and CDR2 is SQIVND (reference sequence). CDR3 DNA sequence: TGTGCCAGTAGCCCAGATGTCGGACTAGCGGACTACAATGAGCAGTTCTTC. Its translation is CASSPDVGLADYNEQFF.

The count of this clone is one. The chain joins TRBV7-9 to TRBJ2-7; D is unresolved. In germline, CDR1 is SEHNR, CDR2 FQNEAQ (reference sequence). V was clipped by 3 bases and J by 6 bases, with 9 bases between them. The CDR3 is 12 residues long. CDR3 sequence: CASSLWDGEQYF. CDR3 bases: TGTGCCAGCAGCTTGTGGGATGGCGAGCAGTACTTC.

The chain joins TRBV5-1 to TRBJ2-6; 9 bases are a match to TRBD1. The germline V gene encodes CDR1 SGHRS and CDR2 YFSETQ. V lost 1 base, J lost 0 bases, and 8 bases stayed unmatched. This CDR3 comprises 19 residues. CDR3 coding DNA: TGCGCCAGCAGCTTGTTAGGACAGGGGACCTACTCTGGGGCCAACGTCCTGACTTTC. Translating it yields CASSLLGQGTYSGANVLTF.